This T cell receptor (beta chain) was sequenced in a study of T-cell memory formation after mild COVID-19. V lost 2 bases and J lost 4, with 5 bases in between. The germline gives CDR1 SNHLY, CDR2 FYNNEI. The CDR3 length is 12 residues. This clonotype has only a few counts. TCRdb recomputed calls from the 5' RACE reads with MiXCR, one row per CDR3 protein. The top ten clones hold around 3.3% of a sample with about 200,000 distinct CDR3 sequences, around 9.1% of them seen once. The rearrangement joins TRBV2 to TRBJ2-5; no reliable D call. The sequence was collected from a young man who had mild COVID-19 (a few samples of this study predate the infection). Cell type and time point are not known. Input material: PBMCs or a T cell subset sorted from them (not recorded which). The CDR3 protein is CASSERRETQYF. Written as DNA, the CDR3 is TGTGCCAGCAGTGAAAGGAGAGAGACCCAGTACTTC.